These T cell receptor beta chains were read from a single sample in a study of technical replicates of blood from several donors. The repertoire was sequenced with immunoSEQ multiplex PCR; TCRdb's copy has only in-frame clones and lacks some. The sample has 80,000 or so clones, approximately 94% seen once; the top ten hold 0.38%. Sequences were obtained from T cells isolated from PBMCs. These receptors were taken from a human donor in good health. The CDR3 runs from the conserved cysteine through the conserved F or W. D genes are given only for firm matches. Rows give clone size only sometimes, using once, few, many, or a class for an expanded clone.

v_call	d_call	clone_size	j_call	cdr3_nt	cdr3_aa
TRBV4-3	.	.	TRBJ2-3	TGCGCCAGCAGCCAAGTTAGCGGAAGCACAGATACGCAGTATTTT	CASSQVSGSTDTQYF
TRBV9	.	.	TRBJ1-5	TGTGCCAGCAGCCCTGGGACACATAGCAATCAGCCCCAGCATTTT	CASSPGTHSNQPQHF
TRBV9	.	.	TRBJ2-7	TGTGCCAGCAGGCTTGGTACCTCGGAGACCTACGAGCAGTACTTC	CASRLGTSETYEQYF
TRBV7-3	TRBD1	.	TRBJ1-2	TGTGCCAGCAGCTTGGGACAGGGGCGGGACTATGGCTACACCTTC	CASSLGQGRDYGYTF
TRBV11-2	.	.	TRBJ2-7	TGTGCCAGCAGCTTAGAGAGGGACTACGAGCAGTACTTC	CASSLERDYEQYF
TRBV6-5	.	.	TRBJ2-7	TGTGCCAGCAGTTATACCGGCCCCGGAGAAGGAGGGGAGTACTTC	CASSYTGPGEGGEYF
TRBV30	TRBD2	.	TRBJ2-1	TGTGCCTGGAGTGTAGGGGCGGGAGAGCTCTTC	CAWSVGAGELF
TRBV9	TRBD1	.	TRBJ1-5	TGTGCCAGCAGCGTAGGGACAGGGAATCAGCCCCAGCATTTT	CASSVGTGNQPQHF
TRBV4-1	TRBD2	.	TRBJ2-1	TGCGCCAGCAGCCATTTGCCAAGCGGGAGTAGGGATGAGCAGTTCTTC	CASSHLPSGSRDEQFF
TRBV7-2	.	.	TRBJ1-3	TGTGCCAGCAGCTTATCGGCGGGGAGCTCTGGAAACACCATATATTTT	CASSLSAGSSGNTIYF
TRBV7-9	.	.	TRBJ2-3	TGTGCCAGCAGCCAACGGGAGTGGGCAGATACGCAGTATTTT	CASSQREWADTQYF
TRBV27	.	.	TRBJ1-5	TGTGCCAGCAGCCGAGGACAGATGAGCAATCAGCCCCAGCATTTT	CASSRGQMSNQPQHF
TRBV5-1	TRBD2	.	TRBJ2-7	TGCGCCAGCAGCTTTACTTTTGAAGGTAGCGGGAAGAACGAGCAGTACTTC	CASSFTFEGSGKNEQYF
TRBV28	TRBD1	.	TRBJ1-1	TGTGCCAGCAGTTCTCCTCACAGGGGGCCGGCTTTCTTT	CASSSPHRGPAFF
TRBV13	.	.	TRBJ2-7	TGTGCCAGCAGCTTAGATCCGTTCTACGAGCAGTACTTC	CASSLDPFYEQYF
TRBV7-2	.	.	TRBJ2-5	TGTGCCAGCAGCCCTCCCGCGGCGACCCAGTACTTC	CASSPPAATQYF
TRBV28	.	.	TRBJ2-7	TGTGCCAGCAGTTTAGGGCTAGGGGGCTACGAGCAGTACTTC	CASSLGLGGYEQYF
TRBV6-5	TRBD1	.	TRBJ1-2	TGTGCCAGCAGAAATCCTCAGGGGGCGCCTAAAGGCTACACCTTC	CASRNPQGAPKGYTF
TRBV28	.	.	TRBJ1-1	TGTGCCAGCAGCAACTATGAAGCTTTCTTT	CASSNYEAFF
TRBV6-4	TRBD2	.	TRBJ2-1	TGTGCCAGCAGTGACTCCCTGTTTCAGCGGGAGGGCCACAATGAGCAGTTCTTC	CASSDSLFQREGHNEQFF
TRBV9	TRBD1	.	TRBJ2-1	TGTGCCAGCAGCGAGGCCCCGGGACAGGGGTCCTACAATGAGCAGTTCTTC	CASSEAPGQGSYNEQFF
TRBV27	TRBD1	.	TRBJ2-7	TGTGCCAGCAGTTTGGACAGGGCTCGCGAGCAGTACTTC	CASSLDRAREQYF
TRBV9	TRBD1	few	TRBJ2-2	TGTGCCAGCAGCGTGGGACAGGGGGCTGGCGGGGAGCTGTTTTTT	CASSVGQGAGGELFF
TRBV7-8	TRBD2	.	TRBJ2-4	TGTGCCAGCAGCTTAGGGCTAGCGGGTAGTCTAGCCAAAAACATTCAGTACTTC	CASSLGLAGSLAKNIQYF
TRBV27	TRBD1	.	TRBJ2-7	TGTGCCAGCAGTTCTATTTGGACAGGGAGTAGGGAGCAGTACTTC	CASSSIWTGSREQYF
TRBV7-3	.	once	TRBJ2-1	TGTGCCAGCAGCTTAACGTGGAGCAATGAGCAGTTCTTC	CASSLTWSNEQFF
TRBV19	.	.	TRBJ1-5	TGTGCCAGTAGTATTTTTATCGCGACAGGTAATCAGCCCCAGCATTTT	CASSIFIATGNQPQHF
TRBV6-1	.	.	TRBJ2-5	TGTGCCAGCAGTTCCAGTGGAGAGACCCAGTACTTC	CASSSSGETQYF
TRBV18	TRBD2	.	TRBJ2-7	TGTGCCAGCTCACCACGGACTAGCGGGAGGGGCGAGCAGTACTTC	CASSPRTSGRGEQYF
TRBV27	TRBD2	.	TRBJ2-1	TGTGCCAGCACTAGCGGGAGTTACAATGAGCAGTTCTTC	CASTSGSYNEQFF
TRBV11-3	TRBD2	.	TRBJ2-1	TGTGCCAGCACCTCTAGCGGGAGCTCCTACAATGAGCAGTTCTTC	CASTSSGSSYNEQFF
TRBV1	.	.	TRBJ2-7	TGCACCAGCAGCCAAGCGTTACCGGGACAGAATTACGAGCAGTACTTC	CTSSQALPGQNYEQYF
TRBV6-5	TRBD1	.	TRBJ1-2	TGTGCCAGCAGGACAGGGTATGGCTACACCTTC	CASRTGYGYTF
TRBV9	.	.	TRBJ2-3	TGTGCCAGCAGCGTAAAGGAGGGCCGCACAGATACGCAGTATTTT	CASSVKEGRTDTQYF
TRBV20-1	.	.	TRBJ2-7	TGCAGTGCTGAGACAGGCTACGAGCAGTACTTC	CSAETGYEQYF
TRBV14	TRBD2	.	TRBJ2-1	TGTGCCAGCAGCCAAGAGATGGGGCTAGCGGGAGAGGGGAAGCAGTTCTTC	CASSQEMGLAGEGKQFF
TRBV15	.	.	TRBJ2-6	TGTGCCACCAGCGGTGGGCGTTTAGAGTCTGGGGCCAACGTCCTGACTTTC	CATSGGRLESGANVLTF
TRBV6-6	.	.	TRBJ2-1	TGTGCCAGCAAAACCGGGAGCTACAATGAGCAGTTCTTC	CASKTGSYNEQFF
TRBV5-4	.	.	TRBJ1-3	TGTGCCAGCAGCTTGGCCCTCAGCTCTGGAAACACCATATATTTT	CASSLALSSGNTIYF
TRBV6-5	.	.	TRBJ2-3	TGTGCCAGCAGTTACAGGCTAGCTGAAGGAGATACGCAGTATTTT	CASSYRLAEGDTQYF
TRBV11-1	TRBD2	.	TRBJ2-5	TGTGCCAGCAGCTTAGAACTAGCGCCACAAGAGACCCAGTACTTC	CASSLELAPQETQYF
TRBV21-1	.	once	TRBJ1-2	TGTGCCAGCAGCAAACCCCGATCATTTCGTTTCAGGCTGAGATCCTGGGCTAACTATGGCTACACCTTC	CASSKPRSFRFRLRSWANYGYTF
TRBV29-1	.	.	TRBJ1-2	TGCAGCGTTGATAGTAACGGCTATGGCTACACCTTC	CSVDSNGYGYTF
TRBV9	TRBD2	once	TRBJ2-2	TGTGCCAGCAGCGTAGCTAGCGGGAGAGAAACCGGGGAGCTGTTTTTT	CASSVASGRETGELFF
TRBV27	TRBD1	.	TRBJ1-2	TGTGCCAGCAGTTTAGGCTGGACAGGGAACCTACCTAACTATGGCTACACCTTC	CASSLGWTGNLPNYGYTF